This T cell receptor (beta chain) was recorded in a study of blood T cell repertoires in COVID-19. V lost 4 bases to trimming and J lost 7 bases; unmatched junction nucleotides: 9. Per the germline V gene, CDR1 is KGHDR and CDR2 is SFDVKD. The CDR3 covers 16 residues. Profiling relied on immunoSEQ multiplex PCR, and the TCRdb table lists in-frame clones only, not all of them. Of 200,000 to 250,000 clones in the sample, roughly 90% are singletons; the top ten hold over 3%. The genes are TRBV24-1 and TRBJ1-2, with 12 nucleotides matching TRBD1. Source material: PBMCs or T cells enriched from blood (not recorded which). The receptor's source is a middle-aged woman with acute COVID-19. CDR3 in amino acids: CATSDAGTGGVGGYTF. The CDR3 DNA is TGTGCCACCAGTGACGCCGGGACAGGGGGCGTCGGTGGCTACACCTTC.